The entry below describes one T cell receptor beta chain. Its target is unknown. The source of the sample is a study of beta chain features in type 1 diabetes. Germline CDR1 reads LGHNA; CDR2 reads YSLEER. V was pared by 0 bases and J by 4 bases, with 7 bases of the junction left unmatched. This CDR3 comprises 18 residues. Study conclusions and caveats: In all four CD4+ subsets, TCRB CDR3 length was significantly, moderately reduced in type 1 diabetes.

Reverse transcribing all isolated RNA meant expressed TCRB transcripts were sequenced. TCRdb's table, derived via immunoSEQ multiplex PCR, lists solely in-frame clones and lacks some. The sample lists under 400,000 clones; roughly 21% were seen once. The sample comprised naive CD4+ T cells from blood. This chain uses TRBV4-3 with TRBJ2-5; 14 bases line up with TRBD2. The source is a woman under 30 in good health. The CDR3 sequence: CASSQDRLAGGPGETQYF. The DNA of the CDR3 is TGCGCCAGCAGCCAAGATAGACTAGCGGGGGGGCCTGGAGAGACCCAGTACTTC.